This T cell receptor beta chain is drawn from a study of blood T cell repertoires in COVID-19. Background on the study: Spain, Italy and the United States supplied samples that represented acute and convalescent COVID-19. The cDNA or gDNA used as material had been derived from T cells, B-cell-depleted T cells, or PBMCs.

The CDR3 is 13 residues long. V was pared by 1 base and J by 1 base, with 5 bases between. In germline, CDR1 is SGHRS, CDR2 YFSETQ. Produced via immunoSEQ multiplex PCR; TCRdb's table is partial and in-frame only. The sample consists of 200,000 to 250,000 clones, 80% of them appearing once. The chain combines TRBV5-1 with TRBJ1-1; D call uncertain. The sequence was obtained from a human donor in a cohort sampled during active COVID-19. The specimen sequenced was peripheral blood. In nucleotides, the CDR3 is TGCGCCAGCAGCTTGTCCTCGAACACTGAAGCTTTCTTT. It specifies CASSLSSNTEAFF. The full variable domain, in which reference TRBV5-1 and TRBJ1-1 provide the parts outside the CDR3, is KAGVTQTPRYLIKTRGQQVTLSCSPISGHRSVSWYQQTPGQGLQFLFEYFSETQRNKGNFPGRFSGRQFSNSRSEMNVSTLELGDSALYLCASSLSSNTEAFFGQGTRLTVV.